These 27 T cell receptor beta chains were sequenced from one sample in a study of post-analysis software for immune sequencing data. Study-wide results and caveats: TRBV5-6, TRBV5-1 and TRBV20-1 were among several TRBV segments more frequent in patients than controls.

These receptors have no known antigen. The authors incorporated unique molecular identifiers into the TCR beta cDNA libraries. In TCRdb, the PCR reads were re-called with MiXCR into one record per CDR3 protein. The data hold 650,000 to 850,000 distinct CDR3 sequences, with about 45% observed a single time. The specimen sequenced was blood. The receptors shown here come from a girl aged 10-17 years with multiple sclerosis.

In the case of this clonotype: The junction and the germline gene differ at one end; a read error may be behind it. The V call is TRBV7-8, the J call TRBJ2-1; no definite D call. The length of the CDR3 is 14 residues. Germline CDR1 and CDR2: SGHVS and FQNEAQ. The CDR3 DNA reads as TGTGCTAGCAGCACCCGACCCGACCGGAGTGAGCAGTTCTTC. Protein sequence: CASSTRPDRSEQFF.

CDR3 protein: CSARAREGIYGYTF. Here the CDR3 DNA reads TGCAGTGCTAGGGCCCGGGAAGGGATCTATGGCTACACCTTC. This chain links TRBV20-1 with TRBJ1-2; D gene unclear. The length of the CDR3 is 14 residues. Deletions cut 3 bases from V and 4 bases from J, with 15 bases between. The germline V gene encodes CDR1 DFQATT and CDR2 SNEGSKA (reference sequence).

The chain links TRBV12-3 or TRBV12-4 to TRBJ1-4; TRBD1 might be the D (5 bases). The V end lost 6 bases, the J end lost 8 bases, and 19 bases lay between the germline ends. This CDR3 spans 15 amino acids. The CDR3: CASRPPDKGSEKLFF. As DNA, the CDR3 is TGTGCCAGCAGGCCTCCGGACAAGGGATCGGAAAAACTGTTTTTT.

In this sample, this clonotype turned up a few times. The chain carries TRBV7-8 and TRBJ2-1; D remains unclear. Germline CDR1 is SGHVS and CDR2 is FQNEAQ. The CDR3 extends over 15 amino acids. Deletions cut 3 bases from V and 4 bases from J, with 13 bases between. CDR3 coding DNA: TGTGCCAGCAGCTTTCACCCAATGGGTTACAATGAGCAGTTCTTC. It codes for CASSFHPMGYNEQFF.

The chain is built from TRBV6-5 and TRBJ2-7; 10 nucleotides align to TRBD2. CDR1 and CDR2 (germline): MNHEY, SVGAGI. This CDR3 is 14 amino acids long. The ends lost 2 bases at V and 4 bases at J; junction bases unmatched: 2. The CDR3 loop is CASSYGTSVYEQYF. The CDR3 DNA follows: TGTGCCAGCAGTTACGGGACTAGCGTATACGAGCAGTACTTC.

The chain employs TRBV29-1 and TRBJ1-2, with no clear D. This CDR3 spans 12 amino acids. V dropped 4 bases and J dropped 8 bases, with 14 bases sitting between them. Germline assignment: CDR1 SQVTM and CDR2 ANQGSEA. CDR3 nucleotide sequence: TGCAGCGTTGGTACGGACGTCTTGGGCTACACCTTC. Translation: CSVGTDVLGYTF.

The chain combines TRBV10-3 with TRBJ2-1; tentatively, D is TRBD2 (6 bases). Looked up from germline, CDR1 is ENHRY and CDR2 is SYGVKD. V shed 4 bases and J shed 4 bases, with 14 bases lying between them. The CDR3 contains 15 residues. In DNA form, the CDR3 reads TGTGCCATCAGTGGGAGGGGCCACTCTTACAATGAGCAGTTCTTC. As protein: CAISGRGHSYNEQFF.

This clonotype was detected a few times. The chain joins TRBV20-1 to TRBJ2-7; D unresolved. This CDR3 spans 13 amino acids. Trimming pared 1 base from V and 0 bases from J, leaving 7 bases between. CDR1 DFQATT and CDR2 SNEGSKA come from the germline V gene (reference sequence). DNA of the CDR3: TGCAGTGCTAGAGGACGCTACTCCTACGAGCAGTACTTC. Its protein is CSARGRYSYEQYF.

The rearrangement links TRBV10-3 to TRBJ1-2; D is ambiguous. Germline CDR1 ENHRY, CDR2 SYGVKD. Trimming cost V 2 bases and J 2 bases, with 3 bases left between them. This CDR3 has 12 residues. CDR3 residues: CAISEDNYGYTF. CDR3 DNA: TGTGCCATCAGTGAGGACAACTATGGCTACACCTTC.

There are a few counts of this clonotype. This chain links TRBV7-9 with TRBJ2-5; D uncertain. Germline V gene data show CDR1 as SEHNR and CDR2 as FQNEAQ (reference sequence). V lost 3 bases, J lost 5 bases, and 7 bases lay in between. This CDR3 region has 12 residues. The CDR3 is CASSFASETQYF. CDR3 coding DNA: TGTGCCAGCAGCTTTGCCTCTGAGACCCAGTACTTC.

The table lists this clonotype with a few counts. The chain is built from TRBV20-1 and TRBJ2-7; D is perhaps TRBD2 (6 bases). The germline CDR1 and CDR2 sequences are DFQATT and SNEGSKA (reference sequence). The CDR3 is made up of 14 amino acids. The V gene lost 4 bases and the J gene lost 1 base, with 14 bases spanning the gap. The CDR3 is CSATGRAGSYEQYF. DNA of the CDR3: TGCAGTGCTACTGGACGGGCGGGGTCCTACGAGCAGTACTTC.

The chain uses TRBV7-9 and TRBJ2-7; TRBD1 aligns across 9 bases. Germline V lookup: CDR1 SEHNR, CDR2 FQNEAQ (reference sequence). V trimming: 4 bases; J trimming: 3 bases; junction bases outside the gene matches: 7. CDR3 length: 15 amino acids. CDR3 in amino acids: CASSSTGTGNYEQYF. CDR3 DNA sequence: TGTGCCAGCAGCTCAACCGGGACAGGGAACTACGAGCAGTACTTC.

The chain combines TRBV7-9 with TRBJ1-1; no clear D gene. The CDR3 spans 15 residues. V was pared by 4 bases and J by 0 bases, with 12 bases between. Germline CDR1 and CDR2: SEHNR and FQNEAQ (reference sequence). CDR3 coding DNA: TGTGCCAGCAGCTCTACCAGTGGGATGAACACTGAAGCTTTCTTT. The encoded protein is CASSSTSGMNTEAFF.

J is TRBJ2-3 and V is TRBV6-1, with D tentatively TRBD1 (6 bases). The CDR3 contains 13 residues. V was clipped by 10 bases and J by 6 bases, with 17 bases between them. From germline, CDR1 is MNHNS and CDR2 SASEGT. In DNA, the CDR3 is TGTGCCATCCGGACAGCAATTTTGGATACGCAGTATTTT. It is translated as CAIRTAILDTQYF.

The chain couples TRBV7-2 to TRBJ1-5; no reliable D call. Germline V gene lookup returns CDR1 SGHTA and CDR2 FQGNSA. With 1 base removed from V and 9 bases from J, the gap between germline ends came to 10 bases. CDR3 length: 13 residues. The CDR3 nucleotides are TGTGCCAGCAGCTTAGGCGCGACTCGGCCCCAGCATTTT. Encoded protein: CASSLGATRPQHF. The whole variable domain, remainder taken from reference TRBV7-2 and TRBJ1-5, is GAGVSQSPSNKVTEKGKDVELRCDPISGHTALYWYRQSLGQGLEFLIYFQGNSAPDKSGLPSDRFSAERTGGSVSTLTIQRTQQEDSAVYLCASSLGATRPQHFGDGTRLSIL.

There are a few counts of this clonotype. The chain couples TRBV11-3 to TRBJ2-1, with 10 bases matching TRBD1. This CDR3 is 15 amino acids long. Germline CDR1 SGHNT, CDR2 YENEEA. V gave up 5 bases and J gave up 4 bases; unmatched junction bases: 5. The DNA for the CDR3 is TGTGCCAGCAGCCTGGACAGGGGGGGGTACAATGAGCAGTTCTTC. Translated: CASSLDRGGYNEQFF.

The chain carries TRBV24-1 and TRBJ2-1, with 12 bases matching TRBD2. The CDR3 is 16 amino acids. Germline V gene data show CDR1 as KGHDR and CDR2 as SFDVKD. V gave up 1 base and J gave up 8 bases; unmatched junction bases: 5. CDR3 DNA: TGTGCCACCAGTGATTTCGCGACTAGCGGGAGCCATGAGCAGTTCTTC. It translates to CATSDFATSGSHEQFF.

The rearrangement uses TRBV4-3 and TRBJ2-3; no reliable D call. Trimming removed 0 bases at V and 6 bases at J, with 10 bases between. CDR1 and CDR2 from the germline V gene are LGHNA and YSLEER. The CDR3 has 14 amino acids. The CDR3 reads CASSQDQTPDTQYF. The CDR3 DNA reads as TGCGCCAGCAGCCAAGATCAAACCCCCGATACGCAGTATTTT.

This clonotype came up a few times. The chain links TRBV7-2 to TRBJ2-5; 8 bases are shared with TRBD1. This CDR3 is built from 13 residues. The V segment lost 4 bases and the J segment 6 bases; nucleotides outside the gene matches: 4. Germline V gene data show CDR1 as SGHTA and CDR2 as FQGNSA. CDR3 nucleotide sequence: TGTGCCAGCAGCTCCGGCAGGGGGCAGACCCAGTACTTC. This translates into CASSSGRGQTQYF. Full variable domain (outside the CDR3, taken from reference TRBV7-2 and TRBJ2-5): GAGVSQSPSNKVTEKGKDVELRCDPISGHTALYWYRQSLGQGLEFLIYFQGNSAPDKSGLPSDRFSAERTGGSVSTLTIQRTQQEDSAVYLCASSSGRGQTQYFGPGTRLLVL.

The rearrangement uses TRBV12-3 or TRBV12-4 and TRBJ2-5; TRBD2 agrees at 7 bases. The CDR3 length is 15 residues. The V gene end was trimmed by 4 bases and the J gene end by 5 bases; junction bases not matched to a gene: 10. The CDR3 spells CASSSGGRRGETQYF. The CDR3 nucleotides read TGTGCCAGCAGTTCCGGGGGGAGACGAGGGGAGACCCAGTACTTC.

The chain has TRBV24-1 and TRBJ2-3, with D tentatively TRBD2 (5 bases). V lost 1 base, J lost 0 bases, and 10 bases lay in between. The germline gives CDR1 KGHDR, CDR2 SFDVKD. This CDR3 contains 16 residues. CDR3 region: CATSDFAGPSTDTQYF. The CDR3 bases are TGTGCCACCAGTGATTTCGCGGGCCCTAGCACAGATACGCAGTATTTT.

Many counts were recorded for this clonotype. The CDR3, as DNA: TGTGCCAGCAGCTGGGACTTTCCTTACCAAGAGACCCAGTACTTC. As protein: CASSWDFPYQETQYF. The chain carries TRBV7-6 and TRBJ2-5, with D perhaps TRBD2 (6 bases). Looked up from germline, CDR1 is SGHVS and CDR2 is FNYEAQ. Trimming pared 4 bases from V and 0 bases from J, leaving 12 bases between. The CDR3 extends over 15 amino acids.

The chain has TRBV11-2 and TRBJ1-1, with a tentative D call TRBD1 (6 bases). V dropped 2 bases and J dropped 3 bases, with 10 bases sitting between them. The CDR3 length is 14 residues. Germline V gene lookup returns CDR1 SGHAT and CDR2 FQNNGV. CDR3 sequence (DNA): TGTGCCAGCAGCTTATGGGGGCCGGACACTGAAGCTTTCTTT. This gives the protein CASSLWGPDTEAFF.

The chain couples TRBV6-6 to TRBJ2-5; tentative D call: TRBD1 (6 bases). CDR3 length equals 15 residues. The ends were cut back, 2 bases at V and 4 bases at J, with 14 bases in the middle. Looked up from germline, CDR1 is MNHNY and CDR2 is SVGAGI (reference sequence). As DNA, the CDR3 is TGTGCCAGCAGTTACCCCGGACAGTTTGGAGAGACCCAGTACTTC. This encodes CASSYPGQFGETQYF.

This chain joins TRBV10-3 and TRBJ1-2; a weak D match, TRBD1 (6 bases). V was pared by 6 bases and J by 5 bases, with 13 bases between. The CDR3 is 13 amino acids. From germline, CDR1 is ENHRY and CDR2 SYGVKD. In nucleotides, the CDR3 is TGTGCCATCAGCGAATACGGACAGTATGGCTACACCTTC. Translation gives CAISEYGQYGYTF.

The chain combines TRBV6-2 or TRBV6-3 with TRBJ2-7; D is undetermined. CDR1 is MNHEY, CDR2 SVGEGT, per germline. The CDR3 spans 12 residues. V was pared by 5 bases and J by 13 bases, with 18 bases between. The CDR3 sequence is CASSGTSWAHYF. The CDR3 DNA reads as TGTGCCAGCAGTGGCACAAGTTGGGCGCACTACTTC.

This clonotype was seen more than once but under ten times. Mismatch with germline at one junction end may stem from a read error. The gene calls are TRBV6-1 and TRBJ2-5, with no clear D. The CDR3 runs to 15 residues. Germline CDR1 is MNHNS and CDR2 is SASEGT. CDR3 in amino acids: CASRPDQNVLRAQYF. CDR3 sequence (DNA): TGCGCCAGCAGACCAGACCAAAACGTACTCCGGGCCCAGTACTTC.